These T cell receptor beta chains were read from a single sample in a study of cytomegalovirus exposure and HLA in healthy donors. Sequencing was performed with immunoSEQ multiplex PCR; in TCRdb, only in-frame clones are kept and a portion is missing. The sample lists about 180,000 clones, 77% occurring once. Sequenced: PBMCs. Receptor source: an older woman in good health and CMV-seropositive. Both conserved end residues are part of each CDR3. Rows may omit the clone size; those that give it use once, few, many or a size class.

j_gene: TRBJ2-7; abundance: -; v_gene: TRBV5-4; CDR3aa: CASSFRGRAWEQYF
j_gene: TRBJ2-7; abundance: once; v_gene: TRBV10-3; CDR3aa: CAISPGTGNSYEQYF
j_gene: TRBJ1-2; abundance: -; v_gene: TRBV28; CDR3aa: CASSSIGTNYGYTF
j_gene: TRBJ1-3; abundance: -; v_gene: TRBV29-1; CDR3aa: CSVEVGVAGNTIYF
j_gene: TRBJ1-6; abundance: -; v_gene: TRBV18; CDR3aa: CASSPTPDSPLHF
j_gene: TRBJ2-7; abundance: -; v_gene: TRBV27; CDR3aa: CASSLLRAGGPDEQYF
j_gene: TRBJ2-7; abundance: -; v_gene: TRBV19; CDR3aa: CASSIGGDEQYF
j_gene: TRBJ1-4; abundance: -; v_gene: TRBV15; CDR3aa: CATSRDRWTGPNEKLFF
j_gene: TRBJ2-1; abundance: -; v_gene: TRBV27; CDR3aa: CASSPGTWYNEQFF
j_gene: TRBJ2-7; abundance: once; v_gene: TRBV7-3; CDR3aa: CASSLGTGVTYEQYF
j_gene: TRBJ2-7; abundance: few; v_gene: TRBV13; CDR3aa: CASSLVGTSGGSSYEQYF
j_gene: TRBJ1-6; abundance: few; v_gene: TRBV28; CDR3aa: CASTAGKIKPLHF
j_gene: TRBJ2-7; abundance: -; v_gene: TRBV7-2; CDR3aa: CASSLVLGQGEQYF
j_gene: TRBJ2-3; abundance: -; v_gene: TRBV19; CDR3aa: CASSIAGQSTDTQYF
j_gene: TRBJ1-3; abundance: -; v_gene: TRBV6-6; CDR3aa: CASSMTDSSSGNTIYF